Described below is a single TCR beta chain sequence and its context. Its target antigen remains unknown. Base qualities were left out, and no much larger clone turns up one base away. One collaborating source in Seattle enrolled patients while the patients were actively infected and followed the patients over time throughout the course of disease. Each collaborating institution followed its own protocols to collect whole blood in K2EDTA tubes. For TCRbeta analysis, collaborators shipped samples in one of three forms: frozen whole blood, isolated PBMCs, or DNA extracted from either of those sample types. Spanning cysteine to phenylalanine, the CDR3 consists of 13 amino acids. The only DNA kept is the CDR3, 39 bases in frame from the first base. V is cut by 10 bases and J by 0 bases, and the space between the germline ends is 12 bases. CDR1 and CDR2 are read off the germline V gene as ENHRY and SYGVKD.

The data originate from a study of blood T cell repertoires in COVID-19 (TCRdb year 2020). About the full investigation: Samples covering the acute and convalescent phases of COVID-19 were provided by collaborators in the United States, Italy and Spain. The material from the prospective study consisted of cDNA or gDNA derived from T cells, B-cell-depleted T cells, or PBMCs. Deeply sampled blood TCRbeta repertoires from subjects exposed to, actively infected with, or recovered from COVID-19 were included in the dataset. The repertoires were released in a freely available public database meant as a resource for research on the immune response to SARS-CoV-2. Samples were obtained from the ongoing ImmuneRACE study (first 160 participants) and from approximately 1,200 subjects provided by 6 global collaborators. The sample metadata nearly always contained a de-identified subject ID, COVID-19 status, age in years and sex. HLA class I and class II types, where available, came from metadata supplied by the sample provider rather than from assay-based typing.

The immunoSEQ Assay, a bias-controlled multiplex PCR, was used to amplify TCRbeta CDR3 regions from genomic DNA. The paper's data handling went like this. The number of nucleated cells in each sample was estimated from the amplification of reference gene primers within the assay. To quantify the absolute abundance of each unique TCRbeta CDR3 rearrangement, sequence reads were collapsed and filtered. For each sample, productive Simpson clonality was calculated by taking the square root of Simpson's diversity index across productive rearrangements. TCRdb stores this immuneACCESS table with in-frame sequences only. Part of the clones is absent; in the studies checked, under half of the shortfall reflects unresolved V genes, and no reason is known for the rest. For V, J and clone size, that table is used; D and trimming come from the DNA. This sample has approximately 300,000 clones in its table, and about nine tenths of those were observed once. More than 6% of the sample goes to the ten largest clones.

Broad study findings and their caveats: Clinical and demographic metadata were provided uncurated, with the amount varying by source and participant.

The receptor's source is a woman in her thirties with COVID-19, enrolled during active disease. The chain is assembled from TRBV10-3 and TRBJ1-2; a tentative D match to TRBD1 spans 5 bases. The specimen sequenced was peripheral blood. For the CDR3, the sequence is CASLRGPNYGYTF. Read as DNA, the sequence is TGTGCCAGTCTAAGGGGCCCTAACTATGGCTACACCTTC.